This T cell receptor (beta chain) was captured by sequencing in a study of cytomegalovirus exposure and HLA in healthy donors. V shed 9 bases and J 4 bases; nucleotides not matched to a gene: 8. Germline CDR1 MNHNS, CDR2 SASEGT. The length of the CDR3 is 13 residues. The PCR had 60 Vbeta and 13 Jbeta primers. Here immunoSEQ multiplex PCR was the method, and the copy in TCRdb shows in-frame clones only, minus some. This table holds roughly 100,000 clones, roughly 85% found once. Points on this clone: What it binds is unknown.

Findings and limits, study-wide: A later analysis showed HLA-associated TCR beta chains outstripping equally common others in clonal expansion. The study assumed roughly uniform donor sequencing depth for presence/absence analyses. For most subjects, TCR beta sequences were reported to predict HLA-A and HLA-B alleles with accuracy. Altogether, 150 to 200 TCR beta chains were recorded as cytomegalovirus-associated.

The chain couples TRBV6-1 to TRBJ2-7, with 8 bases that match TRBD1. This receptor was identified in a man aged 55 to 70 in good health and CMV-seropositive. Sequenced input: PBMCs. The DNA for the CDR3 is TGTGCCAGTACCCCAGGGGGCAGATACGAGCAGTACTTC. The encoded protein is CASTPGGRYEQYF.